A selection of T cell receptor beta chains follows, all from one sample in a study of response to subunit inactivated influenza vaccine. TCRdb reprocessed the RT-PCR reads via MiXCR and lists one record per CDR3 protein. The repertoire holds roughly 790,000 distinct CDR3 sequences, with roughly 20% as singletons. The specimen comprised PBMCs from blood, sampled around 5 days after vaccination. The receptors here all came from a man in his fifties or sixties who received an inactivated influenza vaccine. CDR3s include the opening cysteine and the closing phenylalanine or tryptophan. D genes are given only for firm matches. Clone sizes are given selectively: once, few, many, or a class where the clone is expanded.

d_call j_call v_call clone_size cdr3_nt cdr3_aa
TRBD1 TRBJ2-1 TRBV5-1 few TGCGCCAGCAGCTTGGACAGGGGGCTTGAGCAGTTCTTC CASSLDRGLEQFF
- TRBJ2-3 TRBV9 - TGTGCCAGCAGCCCCAGGGGGACTATAAACACAGATACGCAGTATTTT CASSPRGTINTDTQYF
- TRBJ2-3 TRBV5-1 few TGCGCCAGCAGCTTTAATTCAGATACGCAGTATTTT CASSFNSDTQYF
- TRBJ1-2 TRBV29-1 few TGCAGCGCTGACGGTCTGCAAGGCTACACCTTC CSADGLQGYTF
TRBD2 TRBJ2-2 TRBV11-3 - TGTGCCAGCAGCTTCGGGTTCGGGCGGGAGAACGGGGAGCTGTTTTTT CASSFGFGRENGELFF
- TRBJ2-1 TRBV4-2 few TGTGCCAGCAGCCAACAGGGGCGCAAGAATGAGCAGTTCTTC CASSQQGRKNEQFF
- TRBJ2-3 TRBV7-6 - TGTGCCAGCAGCTTAAACAGCCCTAGCACAGATACGCAGTATTTT CASSLNSPSTDTQYF
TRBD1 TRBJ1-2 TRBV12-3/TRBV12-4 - TGTGCCAGCAGTTCCGCAGGCGGGACAGGCGCTCCCACCTTC CASSSAGGTGAPTF
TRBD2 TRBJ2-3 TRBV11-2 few TGTGCCAGCAGCTTAGGGGGAGGGATCCTAGCGGGAGCTGGCTCAGATACGCAGTATTTT CASSLGGGILAGAGSDTQYF
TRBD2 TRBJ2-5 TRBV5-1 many TGCGCCAGCAGCTTGAACGGGGGGAGGTCAGAGACCCAGTACTTC CASSLNGGRSETQYF
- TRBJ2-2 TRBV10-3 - TGTGCCATCAGTGCCAGAGGGGACCCCACCGGGGAGCTGTTTTTT CAISARGDPTGELFF
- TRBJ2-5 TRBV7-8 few TGTGCCAGCAGCGAAGGGAGGAGTTTAGAGACCCAGTACTTC CASSEGRSLETQYF